The entry that follows covers one T cell receptor (beta chain) sequence. The CDR3 covers 16 residues. The trim removed 1 base at V and 1 base at J, leaving 6 bases unmatched. Germline CDR1 reads LGHNA; CDR2 reads YNFKEQ. This entry is derived from a study of cytomegalovirus exposure and HLA in healthy donors. At the level of the study: In a later analysis, it was reported that the 120 validation repertoires had been produced on the same platform as the roughly 650 repertoires belonging to the first cohort.

Sequencing was performed with immunoSEQ multiplex PCR; in TCRdb, only in-frame clones are kept and a portion is missing. The profile shows about 160,000 clones, 80% to 90% of them singletons. V gene TRBV4-2 combines with J gene TRBJ1-2; TRBD1 matches at 7 bases. Sequenced material: PBMCs. This clonotype was obtained from a young woman in good health and CMV-seronegative. The CDR3 DNA sequence: TGTGCCAGCAGCCAAGTCAATCCAGGGGGTAACTATGGCTACACCTTC. It translates to CASSQVNPGGNYGYTF.